The 5 T cell receptor beta chains below come from one sample, sequenced in a study of post-analysis software for immune sequencing data. Whole-study findings and limits: A few TRBV segments (TRBV5-6, TRBV5-1 and TRBV20-1 among them) occurred more frequently in patients than in controls.

Included in the TCR beta cDNA libraries were unique molecular identifiers. TCRdb re-called the PCR reads with MiXCR, one entry per CDR3 protein. In the table there are around 190,000 distinct CDR3 sequences, 29% of which are singletons. For these TCRs, the target antigens are not known. The sequenced sample consisted of blood. These receptors were collected from a girl under 18 with multiple sclerosis.

This clonotype was detected many times. CDR3: CSVEAIGLAGGPGNTQYF. The DNA for the CDR3 is TGCAGCGTTGAAGCCATCGGACTAGCGGGAGGGCCGGGAAATACGCAGTATTTT. The V call is TRBV29-1, the J call TRBJ2-3, with 15 bases that match TRBD2. The CDR3 sequence is 18 residues long. Germline values: CDR1 SQVTM, CDR2 ANQGSEA. V shed 1 base and J 7 bases; nucleotides not matched to a gene: 12.

In this sample, this clonotype turned up many times. The CDR3 region is CASSWDGYGQPQHF. CDR3 nucleotides: TGTGCCAGCAGTTGGGACGGGTATGGTCAGCCCCAGCATTTT. The chain couples TRBV6-2 or TRBV6-3 to TRBJ1-5, with TRBD1 as a possible D gene (5 bases). Trimming pared 4 bases from V and 6 bases from J, leaving 13 bases between. Germline V lookup: CDR1 MNHEY, CDR2 SVGEGT. The CDR3 loop spans 14 amino acids.

This clonotype showed up just once. A read error is possible here, since a much larger clone lies one base away. The chain recombines TRBV6-5 with TRBJ2-7, with 8 nucleotides matching TRBD2. The J call could be wrong; TRBJ2-5 is a better fit for the DNA end. Looked up from germline, CDR1 is MNHEY and CDR2 is SVGAGI. The CDR3 extends over 15 amino acids. CDR3 nucleotides: TGTGCCAGCAGTTTGGCTAGCGGGTACCAAGGGACCCAGTACTTC. Translating gives CASSLASGYQGTQYF.

The genes are TRBV29-1 and TRBJ2-7; D is uncertain. The DNA matches TRBJ2-5 better at its end, which makes the J call doubtful. CDR3 length equals 16 residues. Germline CDR1 is SQVTM and CDR2 is ANQGSEA. The CDR3 region is CSVKRRLGRLEETQYF. In DNA, the CDR3 is TGCAGCGTAAAAAGGCGCCTCGGCAGGCTGGAAGAGACCCAGTACTTC.

This clonotype was counted ten times or more. The chain recombines TRBV6-6 with TRBJ2-7, with 11 nucleotides matching TRBD2. CDR1 and CDR2 (germline): MNHNY, SVGAGI (reference sequence). The CDR3 sequence is 16 residues long. V trimming: 2 bases; J trimming: 5 bases; junction bases outside the gene matches: 8. This chain's CDR3 is CASSYGGSGRENEQYF. Written as DNA, the CDR3 is TGTGCCAGCAGTTACGGCGGTAGCGGGAGGGAGAACGAGCAGTACTTC.